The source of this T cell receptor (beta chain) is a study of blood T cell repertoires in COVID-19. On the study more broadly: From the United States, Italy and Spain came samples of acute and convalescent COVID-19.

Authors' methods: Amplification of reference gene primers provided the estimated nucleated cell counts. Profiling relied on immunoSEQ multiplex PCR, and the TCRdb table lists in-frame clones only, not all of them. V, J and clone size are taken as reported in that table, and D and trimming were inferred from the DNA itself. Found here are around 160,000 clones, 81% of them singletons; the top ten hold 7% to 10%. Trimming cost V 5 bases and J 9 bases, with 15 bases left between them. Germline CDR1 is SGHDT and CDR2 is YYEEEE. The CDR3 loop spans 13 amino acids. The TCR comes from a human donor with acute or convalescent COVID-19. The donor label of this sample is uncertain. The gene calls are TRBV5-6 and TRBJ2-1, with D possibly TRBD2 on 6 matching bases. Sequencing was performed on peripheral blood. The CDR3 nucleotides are TGTGCCAGCAGTATCCTCGTGGGGGGTGAGCAGTTCTTC. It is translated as CASSILVGGEQFF.